The 27 T cell receptor beta chains in this list originate from one sample, sequenced in a study of T cell responses to AZD1222 COVID-19 vaccine. The table came from immunoSEQ multiplex PCR; TCRdb's copy has only in-frame clones and leaves some out. The profile covers about 120,000 clones, with approximately 85% appearing a single time and 3.9% taken by the ten largest. Sample: peripheral blood, taken on day 0 of MenACWY control vaccination. The receptors here all came from an adult in good health.

The V call is TRBV27, the J call TRBJ2-2; D call uncertain. From germline, CDR1 is MNHEY and CDR2 SMNVEV (reference sequence). This CDR3 has 12 amino acids. V lost 3 bases and J lost 5, with 4 bases in between. CDR3 in amino acids: CASSFRTGELFF. The CDR3 DNA reads as TGTGCCAGCAGTTTCCGGACCGGGGAGCTGTTTTTT.

The rearrangement uses TRBV5-5 and TRBJ1-2; possible D gene TRBD1, 5 bases. This CDR3 contains 16 residues. Germline V lookup: CDR1 SGHKS, CDR2 YYEKEE (reference sequence). Trimming took off 0 bases at V and 4 bases at J, with 16 bases between the two ends. CDR3 protein: CASSLAPQGEVYGYTF. The CDR3 coding sequence is TGTGCCAGCAGCTTGGCCCCCCAGGGTGAAGTCTATGGCTACACCTTC. Supplemented by reference TRBV5-5 and TRBJ1-2, the full variable domain reads DAGVTQSPTHLIKTRGQQVTLRCSPISGHKSVSWYQQVLGQGPQFIFQYYEKEERGRGNFPDRFSARQFPNYSSELNVNALLLGDSALYLCASSLAPQGEVYGYTFGSGTRLTVV.

The V and J genes are TRBV28 and TRBJ1-6; unclear D gene. CDR3 length equals 12 residues. V shed 7 bases and J shed 4 bases, with 5 bases lying between them. The V gene's germline CDR1 is MDHEN and CDR2 SYDVKM. CDR3 sequence reads: CASIGYNSPLHF. CDR3 DNA: TGTGCCAGCATAGGTTATAATTCACCCCTCCACTTT.

V is TRBV11-1 and J is TRBJ1-1; no definite D call. Germline CDR1 and CDR2: SGHAT and FQDESV (reference sequence). CDR3 length equals 16 residues. With 5 bases removed from V and 0 bases from J, the gap between germline ends came to 16 bases. CDR3 DNA sequence: TGTGCCAGCAGCCACCGGGCCCTTCCCCTGAACACTGAAGCTTTCTTT. This gives the protein CASSHRALPLNTEAFF. The variable domain in full, completed from reference TRBV11-1 and TRBJ1-1, reads EAEVAQSPRYKITEKSQAVAFWCDPISGHATLYWYRQILGQGPELLVQFQDESVVDDSQLPKDRFSAERLKGVDSTLKIQPAELGDSAMYLCASSHRALPLNTEAFFGQGTRLTVV.

This clone has just a few counts. The J gene is TRBJ2-5, the V gene TRBV19, with D tentatively TRBD1 (5 bases). Trimming shortened V by 3 bases and J by 2 bases, and 7 bases separated the two germline ends. The CDR3 length is 13 residues. The germline CDR1 and CDR2 sequences are LNHDA and SQIVND (reference sequence). The CDR3 DNA is TGTGCCAGTAGTATTGACAGTCAAGAGACCCAGTACTTC. It codes for CASSIDSQETQYF.

CDR3 nucleotide sequence: TGTGCCAGCAGAAGCGGGCAGGGCTCCTACGAGCAGTACTTC. It yields the protein CASRSGQGSYEQYF. The chain links TRBV7-2 to TRBJ2-7; perhaps TRBD2 as D (6 bases). V lost 6 bases and J 0 bases, leaving 12 bases between the germline ends. CDR1 and CDR2 (germline): SGHTA, FQGNSA. This CDR3 is 14 amino acids long.

The CDR3 spells CASSPGRLAGRRGGDTQYF. The CDR3 bases are TGTGCCAGCAGCCCGGGGAGACTAGCGGGGAGGCGCGGCGGAGATACGCAGTATTTT. The chain has TRBV7-2 and TRBJ2-3; 11 bases are a match to TRBD2. The CDR3 is made up of 19 amino acids. Germline CDR1 is SGHTA and CDR2 is FQGNSA. The V segment lost 5 bases and the J segment 5 bases; nucleotides outside the gene matches: 18.

This clone was detected only a few times. The J gene is TRBJ2-7, the V gene TRBV18, with 10 bases identical to TRBD1. This CDR3 spans 15 amino acids. Per germline, CDR1 KGHSH and CDR2 LQKENI. The V segment lost 6 bases and the J segment 1 base; nucleotides outside the gene matches: 6. The CDR3 DNA is TGTGCCAGCTCGGCCGGGACAGGGGTTTCCTACGAGCAGTACTTC. It encodes CASSAGTGVSYEQYF.

As to this clone: Other DNA sequences in the same sample also yield this CDR3. The V and J genes are TRBV18 and TRBJ1-6, with 7 nucleotides matching TRBD1. CDR1 is KGHSH and CDR2 is LQKENI in the germline V gene. V lost 5 bases and J lost 7; bases outside the gene matches: 5. The CDR3 is 14 residues long. CDR3 coding DNA: TGTGCCAGCTCAAGAGACAGGGAGAATTCACCCCTCCACTTT. Translation: CASSRDRENSPLHF.

The V gene is TRBV4-3, the J gene TRBJ2-6; D remains ambiguous. Germline assignment: CDR1 LGHNA and CDR2 YSLEER. The CDR3 is 16 amino acids. Trimming removed 0 bases from V and 1 base from J, with 7 bases in between. The CDR3 here is CASSQDWVSGANVLTF. CDR3 sequence (DNA): TGCGCCAGCAGCCAAGATTGGGTTTCTGGGGCCAACGTCCTGACTTTC.

The chain recombines TRBV7-3 with TRBJ2-1, with D possibly matching TRBD1 (6 bases). Germline V gene sequence: CDR1 SGHTA, CDR2 FQGTGA. The CDR3 is made up of 16 amino acids. Trimming left V 1 base short and J 10 bases short, with 20 bases between. This CDR3 is CASSLSNLGGGNEQFF. Here the CDR3 DNA reads TGTGCCAGCAGCTTAAGTAATTTGGGTGGGGGCAACGAGCAGTTCTTC.

J is TRBJ2-3 and V is TRBV5-1; D may be TRBD1 (6 bases). Deletions cut 3 bases from V and 0 bases from J, with 11 bases between. Germline V CDR1 and CDR2: SGHRS, YFSETQ. CDR3 length equals 15 residues. CDR3 sequence (DNA): TGCGCCAGCAGCTACGGACAGACTAGCACAGATACGCAGTATTTT. The encoded protein is CASSYGQTSTDTQYF.

This sequence joins TRBV11-2 and TRBJ2-7, with D maybe TRBD1 (6 bases). Germline loops: CDR1 SGHAT, CDR2 FQNNGV. The CDR3 has 15 amino acids. Trimming left V 2 bases short and J 2 bases short, with 13 bases between. Here the CDR3 reads CASSLNQGRPYEQYF. CDR3 nucleotides: TGTGCCAGCAGCTTAAACCAGGGGCGCCCCTACGAGCAGTACTTC.

This chain joins TRBV5-1 and TRBJ2-7, with a possible D match to TRBD1 (5 bases). V lost 0 bases and J lost 3, with 13 bases in between. Germline V gene data show CDR1 as SGHRS and CDR2 as YFSETQ. The CDR3 has 15 residues. CDR3 bases: TGCGCCAGCAGCTTGGAAGGGGCCAGGTTCTACGAGCAGTACTTC. Its translation is CASSLEGARFYEQYF.

This clone was detected only once. This chain joins TRBV15 and TRBJ1-4, with unresolved D. V lost 0 bases and J lost 0, with 8 bases in between. Germline loops: CDR1 LNHNV, CDR2 YYDKDF (reference sequence). This CDR3 comprises 16 residues. DNA of the CDR3: TGTGCCACCAGCAGAGAAAGTAGGGCAACTAATGAAAAACTGTTTTTT. Translation gives CATSRESRATNEKLFF.

In its sample, this clone was seen once. The chain carries TRBV7-3 and TRBJ2-3; D is ambiguous. There are 12 residues in the CDR3. Trimming stripped 8 bases from V and 8 bases from J, with 14 bases between. The germline V gene has CDR1 SGHTA and CDR2 FQGTGA. Here the CDR3 reads CASSRETGTQYF. CDR3 bases: TGTGCCAGCTCTCGTGAGACTGGTACGCAGTATTTT. The whole variable domain, remainder taken from reference TRBV7-3 and TRBJ2-3, is GAGVSQTPSNKVTEKGKYVELRCDPISGHTALYWYRQSLGQGPEFLIYFQGTGAADDSGLPNDRFFAVRPEGSVSTLKIQRTERGDSAVYLCASSRETGTQYFGPGTRLTVL.

CDR3 nucleotide sequence: TGTGCCAGCAGCTTATTGCGGGGGGGCGATGAGCAGTTCTTC. It is translated as CASSLLRGGDEQFF. The V gene is TRBV11-1, the J gene TRBJ2-1, with TRBD2 matching over 9 bases. Germline V gene sequence: CDR1 SGHAT, CDR2 FQDESV (reference sequence). The CDR3 is 14 residues long. V gave up 2 bases and J gave up 8 bases; unmatched junction bases: 4.

This chain links TRBV2 with TRBJ1-2; tentative D call: TRBD1 (6 bases). The CDR3 has 17 amino acids. V was clipped by 5 bases and J by 1 base, with 20 bases between them. Germline CDR1 reads SNHLY; CDR2 reads FYNNEI. CDR3 in amino acids: CASSKGVGNRVNYGYTF. The CDR3 DNA is TGTGCCAGCAGTAAAGGGGTAGGGAACAGGGTTAACTATGGCTACACCTTC.

This chain connects TRBV4-2 to TRBJ2-2; 9 nucleotides align to TRBD1. With V trimmed by 2 bases and J by 7 bases, 5 bases remained unmatched. Germline V gene data show CDR1 as LGHNA and CDR2 as YNFKEQ. CDR3 length: 15 residues. For the CDR3, the DNA is TGTGCCAGCAGCCAACTGGGACAGGGAAGCGGGGAGCTGTTTTTT. Encoded protein: CASSQLGQGSGELFF.

This CDR3 reads CASSELSGGGSPLHF. The CDR3, as DNA: TGTGCCAGCAGTGAATTGTCGGGAGGAGGCTCACCCCTCCACTTT. The genes are TRBV25-1 and TRBJ1-6; D is undetermined. The CDR3 sequence is 15 residues long. The V and J ends lost 1 base and 10 bases respectively, with 14 bases between them. Germline V CDR1 and CDR2: MGHDK, SYGVNS.

This chain links TRBV9 with TRBJ1-4, with D unresolved. Per the germline V gene, CDR1 is SGDLS and CDR2 is YYNGEE. With 4 bases removed from V and 5 bases from J, the gap between germline ends came to 9 bases. The CDR3 extends over 13 amino acids. CDR3 residues: CASSRGSNEKLFF. The CDR3 bases are TGTGCCAGCAGCCGCGGGTCGAATGAAAAACTGTTTTTT.

The CDR3 region has the DNA TGCGCCAGCAGCTTGCCGGGGCCCGGGGAGCTGTTTTTT. Encoded protein: CASSLPGPGELFF. The chain employs TRBV5-1 and TRBJ2-2; D tentatively fits TRBD1 or TRBD2 (5 bases each). The CDR3 has 13 amino acids. Germline CDR1 reads SGHRS; CDR2 reads YFSETQ. V lost 1 base and J lost 6, with 7 bases in between. Together with reference TRBV5-1 and TRBJ2-2, the CDR3 gives the full variable domain: KAGVTQTPRYLIKTRGQQVTLSCSPISGHRSVSWYQQTPGQGLQFLFEYFSETQRNKGNFPGRFSGRQFSNSRSEMNVSTLELGDSALYLCASSLPGPGELFFGEGSRLTVL.

V gene TRBV7-9 combines with J gene TRBJ2-3, with 10 bases matching TRBD2. V trimming: 4 bases; J trimming: 6 bases; junction bases outside the gene matches: 7. CDR1 and CDR2 (germline): SEHNR, FQNEAQ (reference sequence). The CDR3 contains 15 residues. The CDR3 coding sequence is TGTGCCAGCAGCTCTAGCGGGGGTCGCAGGGATACGCAGTATTTT. Amino acid sequence: CASSSSGGRRDTQYF.

The gene calls are TRBV28 and TRBJ1-3; 7 nucleotides match TRBD1. The CDR3 runs 16 residues. Looked up from germline, CDR1 is MDHEN and CDR2 is SYDVKM. V was clipped by 1 base and J by 0 bases; unmatched bases: 3. The CDR3 DNA follows: TGTGCCAGCAGTTTATACCCAGGGGGCTCTGGAAACACCATATATTTT. Translating gives CASSLYPGGSGNTIYF.

This clone was recorded only once. This sequence joins TRBV27 and TRBJ1-1; possible D gene TRBD1, 5 bases. V was cut by 8 bases and J by 5 bases, with 18 bases left in between. The CDR3 is 14 residues long. From germline, CDR1 is MNHEY and CDR2 SMNVEV (reference sequence). The CDR3 spells CASLKTGGVTEAFF. The CDR3 DNA sequence: TGTGCCAGCCTTAAAACTGGGGGTGTAACTGAAGCTTTCTTT.

CDR3 nucleotides: TGCGCCAGCAGCAGCGGGGACAGGGGTAATTCACCCCTCCACTTT. Translation: CASSSGDRGNSPLHF. The V gene is TRBV5-1, the J gene TRBJ1-6; 10 nucleotides agree with TRBD1. The V and J ends lost 4 bases and 6 bases, in that order; junction bases with no gene match: 4. CDR3 size: 15 residues. Germline loops: CDR1 SGHRS, CDR2 YFSETQ.

The rearrangement uses TRBV7-3 and TRBJ2-5, with TRBD1 identical over 7 bases. Germline CDR1 reads SGHTA; CDR2 reads FQGTGA. There are 14 residues in the CDR3. The J segment lost 1 base and the V segment lost 5 bases, leaving 4 bases of the junction unmatched. CDR3 region: CASSLGQAQETQYF. In DNA, the CDR3 is TGTGCCAGCAGCCTCGGACAGGCCCAAGAGACCCAGTACTTC.